Listed below are T cell receptor beta chains from one sample, sequenced in a study of beta chain features in type 1 diabetes. Clones were read by immunoSEQ multiplex PCR, and TCRdb kept only the in-frame ones, dropping some. The profile shows about 340,000 clones, approximately 9.7% of them singletons. The sample comprised central memory CD4+ T cells from blood. Source of these receptors: a man between 25 and 39 years old with type 1 diabetes. Both conserved end residues are trimmed from each CDR3.

v_gene: TRBV28
j_gene: TRBJ2-1
CDR3aa: ASSLYSGYNEQF

v_gene: TRBV2
j_gene: TRBJ2-5
CDR3aa: ASSPSLDETQY

v_gene: TRBV11-2
j_gene: TRBJ1-2
CDR3aa: ASSLLGTGYGYT

v_gene: TRBV28
j_gene: TRBJ1-1
CDR3aa: ASSFLRAGGLEAF

v_gene: TRBV4-3
j_gene: TRBJ1-4
CDR3aa: ASSQVRFLNEKLF

v_gene: TRBV27
j_gene: TRBJ1-6
CDR3aa: ASSRVSTGGYNSPLH

v_gene: TRBV28
j_gene: TRBJ1-2
CDR3aa: ASSRSSAPRYGYT

v_gene: TRBV9
j_gene: TRBJ2-3
CDR3aa: ASSAISGQSTQY

v_gene: TRBV9
j_gene: TRBJ2-5
CDR3aa: ASSAGPSGGVQETQY

v_gene: TRBV28
j_gene: TRBJ2-5
CDR3aa: ASSWPMGLQETQY

v_gene: TRBV4-3
j_gene: TRBJ2-1
CDR3aa: ASSQGGNAYNEQF

v_gene: TRBV29-1
j_gene: TRBJ2-5
CDR3aa: SLEAGEETQY

v_gene: TRBV2
j_gene: TRBJ2-7
CDR3aa: ASSGGSYEQY

v_gene: TRBV5-8
j_gene: TRBJ2-1
CDR3aa: ASSIHGFGEQF

v_gene: TRBV9
j_gene: TRBJ2-7
CDR3aa: ASSPDGRSSYEQY

v_gene: TRBV21-1
j_gene: TRBJ1-5
CDR3aa: ASSWRDRGRNQPQH

v_gene: TRBV28
j_gene: TRBJ1-1
CDR3aa: ASRDGQENTEAF

v_gene: TRBV18
j_gene: TRBJ1-6
CDR3aa: ASSPPLGTANSPLH

v_gene: TRBV4-3
j_gene: TRBJ2-5
CDR3aa: ASSQDKRGEETQY

v_gene: TRBV5-6
j_gene: TRBJ1-2
CDR3aa: ASSLDDRNYGYT

v_gene: TRBV18
j_gene: TRBJ1-6
CDR3aa: ASSPWEAYNSPLH

v_gene: TRBV9
j_gene: TRBJ2-7
CDR3aa: ASSPTSGPYEQY

v_gene: TRBV11-1
j_gene: TRBJ1-6
CDR3aa: ASSLGRTLH

v_gene: TRBV5-6
j_gene: TRBJ1-6
CDR3aa: ASSLVPGLTNSPLH

v_gene: TRBV2
j_gene: TRBJ2-1
CDR3aa: ASSVKQVGHNEQF

v_gene: TRBV12-2
j_gene: TRBJ2-1
CDR3aa: ASRPPRYNEQF

v_gene: TRBV19
j_gene: TRBJ1-6
CDR3aa: ASSILAGTDDSPLH

v_gene: TRBV29-1
j_gene: TRBJ2-1
CDR3aa: SAPTGPPNEQF

v_gene: TRBV5-5
j_gene: TRBJ1-2
CDR3aa: ASSLGQGEGYT

v_gene: TRBV7-2
j_gene: TRBJ2-5
CDR3aa: ASKTARGPETQY

v_gene: TRBV4-3
j_gene: TRBJ2-3
CDR3aa: ASSLRSGQGTDTQY

v_gene: TRBV4-3
j_gene: TRBJ1-6
CDR3aa: ASSLNYRDRNSPLH

v_gene: TRBV5-4
j_gene: TRBJ1-4
CDR3aa: ASSQPGTGNEKLF